Listed below are T cell receptor beta chains from one sample, sequenced in a study of blood T cell repertoires in COVID-19. Clones were sequenced by immunoSEQ multiplex PCR, and TCRdb holds only the in-frame ones, with some missing. The sample lists some 230,000 clones, 83% occurring once. The source material was peripheral blood. These receptors were obtained from a woman aged 45 to 65 with acute or convalescent COVID-19. The CDR3 runs from the conserved cysteine through the conserved F or W. D genes are given only for firm matches. Clone size is not always given. Where it is, it says once, few, many or a class for expanded clones.

v_gene	d_gene	abundance	j_gene	CDR3nt	CDR3aa
TRBV3-1/TRBV3-2	-	-	TRBJ2-5	TGTGCCAGCAGCCGAGACCTTGGGGGGGGCGGGTCGGACCAAGAGACCCAGTACTTC	CASSRDLGGGGSDQETQYF
TRBV2	-	-	TRBJ2-2	TGTGCCAGCAGTGCCCGGGTGAACACCGGGGAGCTGTTTTTT	CASSARVNTGELFF
TRBV7-9	TRBD2	once	TRBJ2-3	TGTGCCAGCAGCTCGCCGGGAGGAACCGACACAGATACGCAGTATTTT	CASSSPGGTDTDTQYF
TRBV19	-	-	TRBJ1-5	TGTGCCAGTAGTATCGTAACTGACAGTTTGGGTCAGCCCCAGCATTTT	CASSIVTDSLGQPQHF
TRBV2	-	few	TRBJ2-2	TGTGCCAGCCGTCTGGGGGGGAACACCGGGGAGCTGTTTTTT	CASRLGGNTGELFF
TRBV28	TRBD1	-	TRBJ2-7	TGTGCCAGCAGCTCCACCTCGACAGGGCGTCACGAGCAGTACTTC	CASSSTSTGRHEQYF
TRBV10-3	TRBD1	-	TRBJ1-1	TGTGCCATCAGTGAGTCAGGGACAGGGGTTGAAGCTTTCTTT	CAISESGTGVEAFF
TRBV5-1	TRBD2	-	TRBJ2-7	TGCGCCAGCAGCTTGGGCGGGAGAGACGACGAGCAGTACTTC	CASSLGGRDDEQYF
TRBV7-2	-	-	TRBJ1-6	TGTGCCAGCAGAACCGGGTCCCCGAGCTCCTATAATTCACCCCTCCACTTT	CASRTGSPSSYNSPLHF
TRBV6-5	-	-	TRBJ2-7	TGTGCCAGCATACCGACGGGTACCTACGAGCAGTACTTC	CASIPTGTYEQYF
TRBV30	TRBD1	-	TRBJ2-7	TGTGCCTGGAGCGAACAGGGGGCCGGCGAGCAGTACTTC	CAWSEQGAGEQYF
TRBV29-1	-	-	TRBJ1-2	TGCAGCGTTGAAGACCCCTTTGGGAGTCTCTATGGCTACACCTTC	CSVEDPFGSLYGYTF
TRBV6-4	TRBD1	-	TRBJ1-2	TGTGCCAGCAATACGGGACAGGGGAACTATGGCTACACCTTC	CASNTGQGNYGYTF
TRBV18	-	-	TRBJ1-3	TGTGCCAGCTCACCAGACGGGAGCTCTGGAAACACCATATATTTT	CASSPDGSSGNTIYF
TRBV7-2	-	-	TRBJ2-3	TGTGCCAGCAGCTTAGGAGGGTTAGCGTGGAGCACAGATACGCAGTATTTT	CASSLGGLAWSTDTQYF
TRBV14	TRBD1	-	TRBJ1-1	TGTGCCAGCAGCCACGACAGGGGAAGCTGGAACACTGAAGCTTTCTTT	CASSHDRGSWNTEAFF
TRBV4-2	-	-	TRBJ2-7	TGTGCCAGCAGCCAAGATCTAGCCTCCTACGAGCAGTACTTC	CASSQDLASYEQYF
TRBV28	TRBD2	-	TRBJ2-1	TGTGCCAGCAGACTAGGACTAGCGGGGATCAATGAGCAGTTCTTC	CASRLGLAGINEQFF
TRBV27	TRBD1	-	TRBJ1-2	TGTGCCAGCAGTCGACAGGGGCCCTATGGCTACACCTTC	CASSRQGPYGYTF
TRBV5-6	TRBD2	-	TRBJ2-7	TGTGCCAGCAGCCCCAGCGTGGCGGGAGGGTTCGGGCAGTACTTC	CASSPSVAGGFGQYF
TRBV28	TRBD2	-	TRBJ2-1	TGTGCCAGCACCCCCAGGATAGCGGGAGCTCTGGATGAGCAGTTCTTC	CASTPRIAGALDEQFF
TRBV27	TRBD1	-	TRBJ2-2	TGTGCCAGCAGTCCCCGACAGGGGCAGGGAACCGGGGAGCTGTTTTTT	CASSPRQGQGTGELFF
TRBV27	TRBD1	-	TRBJ2-7	TGTGCCAGCAGGGAGACAGGGGGGATCTACGAGCAGTACTTC	CASRETGGIYEQYF
TRBV3-1/TRBV3-2	-	few	TRBJ1-3	TGTGCCAGCAGCCAAGATCCCCACGGGGGAAACACCATATATTTT	CASSQDPHGGNTIYF
TRBV27	TRBD1	-	TRBJ1-2	TGTGCCAGCAGTCCCGGGACAGGGGGAAATGGCTACACCTTC	CASSPGTGGNGYTF
TRBV5-4	-	-	TRBJ2-5	TGTGCCAGCAGCTTGGCCAGCCAAGAGACCCAGTACTTC	CASSLASQETQYF
TRBV7-9	-	many	TRBJ1-2	TGTGCCTACCTTCCGGCGGCGGGAGGCTACACCTTC	CAYLPAAGGYTF
TRBV19	-	-	TRBJ2-5	TGTGCCAGTAGTTTGGACACAGAAGAGACCCAGTACTTC	CASSLDTEETQYF
TRBV28	-	-	TRBJ1-2	TGTGCCAGCAGCCCTAACAGAGACTATGGCTACACCTTC	CASSPNRDYGYTF
TRBV5-1	-	-	TRBJ2-1	TGCGCCAGCAGCCTCCGGGATGAGCAGTTCTTC	CASSLRDEQFF
TRBV6-8	TRBD1	-	TRBJ2-4	TGTGCCAGCACCGAGGACAGGGGGCTTTATGCCAAAAACATTCAGTACTTC	CASTEDRGLYAKNIQYF
TRBV7-6	-	-	TRBJ1-2	TGTGCCAGCAGCTTAGTGTCGGGGGGCCACTATGGCTACACCTTC	CASSLVSGGHYGYTF
TRBV30	-	-	TRBJ1-1	TGTGCCTGGAGAGACAGTGGGAACACTGAAGCTTTCTTT	CAWRDSGNTEAFF
TRBV9	-	few	TRBJ2-1	TGTGCCAGCAGCGTAGCTCTACTGAGCAATGAGCAGTTCTTC	CASSVALLSNEQFF
TRBV4-2	TRBD2	-	TRBJ2-3	TGTGCCAGCAGCCAAGATCCTAGCGGGGGGTCTAGCACAGATACGCAGTATTTT	CASSQDPSGGSSTDTQYF
TRBV24-1	-	-	TRBJ2-5	TGTGCCACCAGTACTAGCAGCGAGACCCAGTACTTC	CATSTSSETQYF
TRBV6-5	-	-	TRBJ1-5	TGTGCCAGCAGTTATATGGAACAGAATCAGCCCCAGCATTTT	CASSYMEQNQPQHF
TRBV28	-	-	TRBJ1-3	TGTGCCAGCAGTTTAAGCCTGATCTCTGGAAACACCATATATTTT	CASSLSLISGNTIYF
TRBV9	TRBD2	-	TRBJ2-7	TGTGCCAGCAGCGTAGGGTTAGCGGGGTCCCCCTACGAGCAGTACTTC	CASSVGLAGSPYEQYF
TRBV30	-	once	TRBJ1-5	TGTGCATGTGGGACTACTCGGAATCAGCCCCAGCATTTT	CACGTTRNQPQHF
TRBV28	TRBD1	-	TRBJ1-2	TGTGCCAGCAGTTTATTGGACAGGGCAAACTATGGCTACACCTTC	CASSLLDRANYGYTF
TRBV5-5	-	-	TRBJ1-5	TGTGCCAGCAGCTTTAGCCAGGGTGGTCAGCCCCAGCATTTT	CASSFSQGGQPQHF
TRBV4-1	-	-	TRBJ1-5	TGCGCCAGCAGCCAAGACTCCAGGGGTGGGAATCAGCCCCAGCATTTT	CASSQDSRGGNQPQHF
TRBV29-1	-	-	TRBJ2-7	TGCAGCGTTGGAGTCGACGAGCAGTACTTC	CSVGVDEQYF
TRBV28	-	once	TRBJ1-5	TGTGCCAGCAGTTTCGCGGATAGCAATCAGCCCCAGCATTTT	CASSFADSNQPQHF
TRBV1	-	-	TRBJ2-2	TGCACCAGCAGCCAAGGGACAGGGAACACCGGGGAGCTGTTTTTT	CTSSQGTGNTGELFF
TRBV4-1	TRBD1	-	TRBJ1-5	TGCGCCAGCAGCCAAGAAGGGACAGTCCTCCGTCAGCCCCAGCATTTT	CASSQEGTVLRQPQHF
TRBV15	-	-	TRBJ1-2	TGTGCCACCAGCAGGGAGGGATATGGCTACACCTTC	CATSREGYGYTF
TRBV10-1	-	few	TRBJ1-4	TGCGCCAGCAGTGAGTCGATTTACTCTGCGGAAAAACTGTTTTTT	CASSESIYSAEKLFF
TRBV21-1	-	-	TRBJ2-5	TGTGCCAGCAGCAAAGCGAGCGGGGGGACCTCCGAGACCCAGTACTTC	CASSKASGGTSETQYF
TRBV4-1	TRBD1	once	TRBJ1-5	TGCGCCAGCAGCGGACACTTCGGGGGACAGGGGGCAAAAACGGATCAGCCCCAGCATTTT	CASSGHFGGQGAKTDQPQHF
TRBV7-8	-	-	TRBJ1-5	TGTGCCAGCAGCTTAGTTGCCAGATATAGCAATCAGCCCCAGCATTTT	CASSLVARYSNQPQHF